This T cell receptor beta chain was sequenced during a study of regulatory T cells in long-lasting Graves disease. Overall study results and limits: Persistent disease exhibited a predilection for TRBV28, TRBJ1-2 and TRBJ2-5.

Time point reported: persistent/refractory GD, antithyroid drugs over 5 years with positive TRAb. PBMC-derived RNA was used for the TCR library. Graves' disease diagnosis was established per American Thyroid Association guidelines. Sequencing libraries for TCR beta were prepared with iRepertoire HTBI primers and Arm-PCR of CDR3 regions. From the multiplex PCR reads, TCRdb called clonotypes with MiXCR, one entry per CDR3 protein. The data show 250,000 to 300,000 distinct CDR3 sequences, approximately 20% seen once. The V gene's germline CDR1 is SGHVS and CDR2 FNYEAQ. The length of the CDR3 is 16 residues. V shed 5 bases and J 4 bases; nucleotides not matched to a gene: 7. The table lists this clonotype with many counts. Its antigen remains unidentified.

The input for sequencing was peripheral blood mononuclear cells (PBMCs), taken when the disease was refractory, from a patient treated with antithyroid drugs. This receptor was taken from a female donor with Graves disease. The gene calls are TRBV7-6 and TRBJ2-7; TRBD2 matches 14 bases. DNA for the CDR3: TGTGCCAGCAGCCCGGGACTAGCGGGAGCACCGTACGAGCAGTACTTC. Protein: CASSPGLAGAPYEQYF.